This T cell receptor (beta chain) was found in a study of immune evolution from preneoplasia to lung adenocarcinoma. Resections took place in Japan or China from 2014 to 2017. Each case's diagnosis was confirmed by two pathologists on H&E. Looked up from germline, CDR1 is GTSNPN and CDR2 is SVGIG (reference sequence). The CDR3 has 14 residues. Trimming removed 0 bases at V and 3 bases at J, with 10 bases between. Profiled with immunoSEQ multiplex PCR; TCRdb holds only in-frame clones, not every one. The repertoire has thousands of clones, roughly 73% of them found once; the top ten carry roughly 7.9%.

Sequencing used FFPE adjacent normal lung tissue. This chain links TRBV30 with TRBJ2-3; tentatively, D is TRBD1 or TRBD2 (5 bases each). The sequence came from a person aged 55-80 years with lung adenocarcinoma. For the CDR3, the DNA is TGTGCCTGGAGTGTTGGGGGATCTACAGATACGCAGTATTTT. Translating gives CAWSVGGSTDTQYF.